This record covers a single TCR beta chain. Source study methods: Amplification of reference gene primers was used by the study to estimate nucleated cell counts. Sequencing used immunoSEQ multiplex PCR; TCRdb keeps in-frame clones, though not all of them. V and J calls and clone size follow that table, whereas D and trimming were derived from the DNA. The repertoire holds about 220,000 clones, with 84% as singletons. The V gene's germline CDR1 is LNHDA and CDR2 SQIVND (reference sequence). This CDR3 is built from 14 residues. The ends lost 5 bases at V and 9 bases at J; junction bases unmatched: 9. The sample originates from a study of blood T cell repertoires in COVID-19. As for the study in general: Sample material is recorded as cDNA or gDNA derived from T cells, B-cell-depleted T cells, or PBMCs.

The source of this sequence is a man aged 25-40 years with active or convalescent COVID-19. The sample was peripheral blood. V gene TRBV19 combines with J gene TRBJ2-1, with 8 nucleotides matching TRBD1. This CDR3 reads CASSLGTGGIEQFF. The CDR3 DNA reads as TGTGCCAGTAGTTTAGGGACAGGAGGAATTGAGCAGTTCTTC.